Below are 22 T cell receptor beta chains sequenced from a single sample in a study of T cells in Graves' hyperthyroidism and ophthalmopathy. Amplification targeted TCR beta CDR3 regions from RNA transcripts. First-round RT-PCR with HTBI primers amplified the TCR CDR3 region. Via MiXCR, TCRdb re-called the multiplex PCR reads, giving one row per CDR3 protein. The sample has about 360,000 distinct CDR3 sequences, under 15% seen once. The material sequenced was blood. These receptors all come from a woman aged 18-29 years with Graves' hyperthyroidism.

This clonotype showed up many times. The V gene is TRBV20-1, the J gene TRBJ2-1; 10 bases match TRBD2. The V segment lost 3 bases and the J segment 7 bases; nucleotides outside the gene matches: 15. This CDR3 has 17 amino acids. From germline, CDR1 is DFQATT and CDR2 SNEGSKA (reference sequence). Here the CDR3 DNA reads TGCAGTGCTAGGTCGCTAGCGGGAGTGGTTTTGGGAAATGAGCAGTTCTTC. This translates into CSARSLAGVVLGNEQFF.

This clonotype was picked up many times. The chain uses TRBV28 and TRBJ1-6; 7 bases are a match to TRBD1. The CDR3 sequence is 14 residues long. CDR1 and CDR2 from the germline V gene are MDHEN and SYDVKM. Losses at the gene ends were 8 bases for V and 4 bases for J; bases not matched to a gene: 5. The CDR3 region is CASGRGRYNSPLHF. CDR3 in DNA: TGTGCCAGCGGTAGGGGGCGTTATAATTCACCCCTCCACTTT.

This clonotype was picked up many times. This chain links TRBV2 with TRBJ2-7, with D unclear. This CDR3 region has 13 residues. V was clipped by 6 bases and J by 4 bases, with 13 bases between them. CDR1 SNHLY and CDR2 FYNNEI come from the germline V gene. The CDR3 reads CASRVNVGYEQYF. The CDR3 coding sequence is TGTGCCAGCAGGGTTAACGTTGGGTACGAGCAGTACTTC.

The J gene is TRBJ1-4, the V gene TRBV5-1; D is ambiguous. V was pared by 1 base and J by 5 bases, with 9 bases between. Germline-derived CDR1 and CDR2 are SGHRS and YFSETQ. This CDR3 has 14 amino acids. CDR3 residues: CASSLTSGNEKLFF. The CDR3, as DNA: TGCGCCAGCAGCTTGACTTCGGGGAATGAAAAACTGTTTTTT. The variable domain in full, with the rest retrieved from reference TRBV5-1 and TRBJ1-4, is KAGVTQTPRYLIKTRGQQVTLSCSPISGHRSVSWYQQTPGQGLQFLFEYFSETQRNKGNFPGRFSGRQFSNSRSEMNVSTLELGDSALYLCASSLTSGNEKLFFGSGTQLSVL.

This clonotype was picked up one time. The chain recombines TRBV5-1 with TRBJ1-6; D remains unclear. This CDR3 is 17 amino acids long. V was pared by 0 bases and J by 0 bases, with 10 bases between. Germline V gives CDR1 SGHRS, CDR2 YFSETQ. The CDR3 coding sequence is TGCGCCAGCAGCTTGGAACGCACTCGCTCCTATAATTCACCCCTCCACTTT. Translated, it gives CASSLERTRSYNSPLHF.

This clonotype was seen repeatedly, ten times or more. The chain links TRBV15 to TRBJ2-3, with TRBD2 matching over 7 bases. Looked up from germline, CDR1 is LNHNV and CDR2 is YYDKDF (reference sequence). Germline trimming cut 3 bases from V and 4 bases from J; bases unmatched to any gene: 4. This CDR3 is built from 14 residues. The CDR3 bases are TGTGCCACCAGCAGGGTTCGGGAGGCAGATACGCAGTATTTT. Translation: CATSRVREADTQYF.

The CDR3 loop reads CASGGQENTGELFF. CDR3 sequence (DNA): TGTGCCAGTGGGGGACAGGAGAACACCGGGGAGCTGTTTTTT. This rearrangement joins TRBV7-6 to TRBJ2-2, with TRBD1 identical over 8 bases. Germline values: CDR1 SGHVS, CDR2 FNYEAQ. The CDR3 runs to 14 residues. The V and J ends lost 9 bases and 1 base, in that order; junction bases with no gene match: 4.

The J gene is TRBJ1-4, the V gene TRBV4-3; no firm D call. Germline lookup yields CDR1 LGHNA and CDR2 YSLEER. The CDR3 runs 17 residues. V lost 0 bases and J 4 bases, leaving 15 bases between the germline ends. The CDR3 protein is CASSQDVGRLGNEKLFF. The CDR3 DNA reads as TGCGCCAGCAGCCAAGATGTCGGACGACTGGGTAATGAAAAACTGTTTTTT.

This clonotype showed up many times. As DNA, the CDR3 is TGTGCCAGTCTCTACCTGGTACCCCGCGCGGATACGCAGTATTTT. Encoded protein: CASLYLVPRADTQYF. This rearrangement joins TRBV2 to TRBJ2-3, with unresolved D. The germline CDR1 and CDR2 sequences are SNHLY and FYNNEI. V gave up 9 bases and J gave up 6 bases, with 22 bases separating them. CDR3 size: 15 residues.

This clonotype was counted many times. V usage is TRBV6-1 and J usage is TRBJ2-5; D is unresolved. The V and J ends lost 10 bases and 5 bases respectively, with 5 bases between them. CDR1 is MNHNS, CDR2 SASEGT, per germline. The CDR3 length is 9 residues. This chain's CDR3 is CATGETQYF. CDR3 DNA sequence: TGTGCCACCGGGGAGACCCAGTACTTC.

This clonotype was seen at least ten times. V and J are TRBV7-9 and TRBJ2-7; TRBD1 matches 9 bases. V shed 5 bases and J 2 bases; nucleotides not matched to a gene: 4. The CDR3 covers 14 residues. In germline, CDR1 is SEHNR, CDR2 FQNEAQ (reference sequence). DNA of the CDR3: TGTGCCAGCAGCCCAGGGACAGGGACCTACGAGCAGTACTTC. Translation: CASSPGTGTYEQYF.

Ten or more counts support this clonotype. CDR3 sequence: CSAAGTGGLGGQPQHF. The CDR3 bases are TGCAGTGCTGCCGGGACAGGGGGCTTAGGCGGTCAGCCCCAGCATTTT. This chain uses TRBV20-1 with TRBJ1-5, with 12 positions matching TRBD1. The CDR3 consists of 16 residues. Germline assignment: CDR1 DFQATT and CDR2 SNEGSKA (reference sequence). Trimming took 5 bases from V and 6 from J; bases not matched to a gene: 11.

This clonotype showed up many times. The chain joins TRBV20-1 to TRBJ2-7; D gene uncertain. In germline, CDR1 is DFQATT, CDR2 SNEGSKA (reference sequence). V lost 3 bases and J 6 bases, leaving 9 bases between the germline ends. The CDR3 covers 11 residues. The CDR3: CSASIRSEQYF. CDR3 coding DNA: TGCAGTGCTAGCATACGTAGCGAGCAGTACTTC.

The chain uses TRBV24-1 and TRBJ2-2; D unclear. Germline V gene lookup returns CDR1 KGHDR and CDR2 SFDVKD. V shed 2 bases and J shed 6 bases, with 12 bases lying between them. The CDR3 is 15 amino acids. The CDR3 region is CATSDSPGEAGELFF. The CDR3 nucleotides read TGTGCCACCAGTGATTCCCCTGGCGAGGCCGGGGAGCTGTTTTTT.

This clonotype has a single count. J is TRBJ1-3 and V is TRBV29-1; D unclear. V was cut by 3 bases and J by 7 bases, with 13 bases left in between. Germline loops: CDR1 SQVTM, CDR2 ANQGSEA. The CDR3 contains 13 residues. CDR3 bases: TGCAGCGTTGACCCCTCCGGTGGGAACACCATATATTTT. Translated: CSVDPSGGNTIYF.

This clonotype occurred many times. This chain uses TRBV6-1 with TRBJ2-5, with 10 nucleotides matching TRBD2. J lost 5 bases, V lost 3 bases, and 9 bases had no gene match. The germline gives CDR1 MNHNS, CDR2 SASEGT. This CDR3 region has 16 residues. The chain's CDR3 is CASSESPSGGGETQYF. In DNA, the CDR3 is TGTGCCAGCAGTGAGTCCCCTAGCGGGGGTGGGGAGACCCAGTACTTC.

This clonotype appeared many times. CDR3 sequence reads: CASSLSGFIETQYF. The CDR3 bases are TGTGCCAGCAGTTTATCAGGGTTTATCGAGACCCAGTACTTC. The gene calls are TRBV28 and TRBJ2-5, with D possibly matching TRBD1 (5 bases). The germline V gene encodes CDR1 MDHEN and CDR2 SYDVKM. The V end was cut by 1 base, the J end by 5 bases, with 11 bases between. The CDR3 length is 14 residues.

This clonotype has at least ten counts. The V and J genes are TRBV12-3 or TRBV12-4 and TRBJ2-6; possibly TRBD1 for D (6 bases). The CDR3 has 17 residues. V was cut by 6 bases and J by 2 bases, with 17 bases left in between. CDR3 bases: TGTGCCAGCAGCCCTGACAGGTGGATCGCTGGGGCCAACGTCCTGACTTTC. The encoded protein is CASSPDRWIAGANVLTF.

Of note for this clonotype: A read error is possible here, since a much larger clone lies one base away. The chain employs TRBV5-1 and TRBJ1-2; possible D gene TRBD1, 6 bases. CDR3 size: 14 residues. CDR1 and CDR2 (germline): SGHRS, YFSETQ. Deletions cut 1 base from V and 5 bases from J, with 12 bases between. In DNA, the CDR3 is TGCGCCAGCAGCTTGATGGGGGGCCGGTATGGCTACACCTTC. Protein product: CASSLMGGRYGYTF.

In this sample, this clonotype turned up a few times. The chain recombines TRBV7-2 with TRBJ2-1, with 7 bases matching TRBD2. This CDR3 region has 14 residues. Germline V gene lookup returns CDR1 SGHTA and CDR2 FQGNSA. With 3 bases clipped from V and 6 bases from J, the junction kept 5 bases outside the gene matches. The CDR3 nucleotides are TGTGCCAGCAGCTTGGGGGGGGGAGTCAATGAGCAGTTCTTC. Its translation: CASSLGGGVNEQFF. The full variable domain, with the rest looked up from reference TRBV7-2 and TRBJ2-1, is GAGVSQSPSNKVTEKGKDVELRCDPISGHTALYWYRQSLGQGLEFLIYFQGNSAPDKSGLPSDRFSAERTGGSVSTLTIQRTQQEDSAVYLCASSLGGGVNEQFFGPGTRLTVL.

This clonotype was seen ten or more times. The CDR3 DNA sequence: TGTGCCAGCAGCCGGGACAGTAATTCAGATACGCAGTATTTT. Translated, it gives CASSRDSNSDTQYF. The chain employs TRBV7-2 and TRBJ2-3, with 7 bases matching TRBD1. The CDR3 runs 14 residues. Germline-derived CDR1 and CDR2 are SGHTA and FQGNSA. Trimming at V came to 5 bases and at J to 4 bases, leaving 6 bases not matched to a gene.

This clonotype occurred many times. The chain has TRBV28 and TRBJ2-6, with TRBD1 identical over 8 bases. V was pared by 7 bases and J by 4 bases, with 12 bases of the junction left unmatched. CDR1 and CDR2 from the germline V gene are MDHEN and SYDVKM. The CDR3 contains 17 residues. CDR3 DNA: TGTGCCAGCATACAGACAGGGGACAGCGCCGGGGCCAACGTCCTGACTTTC. Its protein is CASIQTGDSAGANVLTF.